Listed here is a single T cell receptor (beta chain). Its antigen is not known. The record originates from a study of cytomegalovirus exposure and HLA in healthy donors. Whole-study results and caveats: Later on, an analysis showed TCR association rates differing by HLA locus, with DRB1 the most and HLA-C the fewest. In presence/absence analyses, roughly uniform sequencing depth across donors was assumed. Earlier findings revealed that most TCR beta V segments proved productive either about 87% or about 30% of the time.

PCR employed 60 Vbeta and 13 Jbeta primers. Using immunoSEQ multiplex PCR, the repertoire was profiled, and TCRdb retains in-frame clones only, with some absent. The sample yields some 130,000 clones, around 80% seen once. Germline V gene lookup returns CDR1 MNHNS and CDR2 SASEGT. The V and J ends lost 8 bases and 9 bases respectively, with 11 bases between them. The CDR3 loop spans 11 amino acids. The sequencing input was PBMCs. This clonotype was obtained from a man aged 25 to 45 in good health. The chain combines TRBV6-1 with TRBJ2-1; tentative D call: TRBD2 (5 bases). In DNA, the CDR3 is TGTGCCAGCTGGGGAGCAGGTGAGCAGTTCTTC. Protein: CASWGAGEQFF.